This TCR beta chain is drawn from a study of Ad26.COV2.S vaccination and SARS-CoV-2 variants. Looking at the study overall: Ad26.COV2.S shots went into the muscle once or twice, 56 days apart. Whole-study results and caveats: After vaccination, reports described spike-specific CD8+ and CD4+ T cell responses as showing substantial breadth. The TCR-based breadth and depth measures might underestimate overall T cell responses.

Some clones are missing from TCRdb's copy, which holds only in-frame ones; the method was immunoSEQ multiplex PCR. The sample holds roughly 420,000 clones, approximately 89% seen once. Concerning this clone itself: Its target is not known.

Germline CDR1 SGHTA, CDR2 FQGNSA. Deletions cut 5 bases from V and 8 bases from J, with 15 bases between. The CDR3 covers 14 residues. The treatment is: roughly 19 received Ad26.COV2.S at low or high dose, single or two shots; 5 received placebo; per-sample allocation not given. Sampling happened 63 days after the first vaccine or placebo injection. The study used a vaccine consisting of an Ad26 vector that expressed Wuhan-strain SARS-CoV-2 spike. This receptor was obtained from a person between 18 and 60 years old who received the Ad26.COV2.S COVID-19 vaccine or a placebo. Sequenced here: peripheral blood, sampled in a trial of Ad26.COV2.S vaccine versus placebo. The V gene is TRBV7-2, the J gene TRBJ1-4; the D gene is possibly TRBD1 (5 bases). CDR3 in amino acids: CASSPGGGAEKLFF. CDR3 bases: TGTGCCAGCAGCCCCGGTGGGGGTGCGGAAAAACTGTTTTTT.